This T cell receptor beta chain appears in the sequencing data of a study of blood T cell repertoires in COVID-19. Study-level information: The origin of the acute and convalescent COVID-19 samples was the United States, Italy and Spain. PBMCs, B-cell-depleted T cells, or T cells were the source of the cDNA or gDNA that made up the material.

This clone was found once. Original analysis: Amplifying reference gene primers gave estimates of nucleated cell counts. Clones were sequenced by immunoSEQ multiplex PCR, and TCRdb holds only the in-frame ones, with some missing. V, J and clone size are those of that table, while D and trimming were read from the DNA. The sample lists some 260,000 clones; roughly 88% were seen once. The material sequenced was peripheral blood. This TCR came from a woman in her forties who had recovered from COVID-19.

CDR3 protein: CASSLAKRGDTQYF. The DNA for the CDR3 is TGCGCCAGCAGCTTGGCCAAAAGGGGAGATACGCAGTATTTT. This chain joins TRBV5-1 and TRBJ2-3; D is possibly TRBD1 (5 bases). CDR3 length: 14 amino acids. Per the germline V gene, CDR1 is SGHRS and CDR2 is YFSETQ. The V end was cut by 0 bases, the J end by 5 bases, with 10 bases between.